A single sample gave rise to the 28 T cell receptor beta chains below, sequenced in a study of blood T cell repertoires in COVID-19. Clones were sequenced by immunoSEQ multiplex PCR, and TCRdb holds only the in-frame ones, with some missing. The sample holds about 62,000 clones, 65% to 80% seen once. Sequencing was done on a sample of peripheral blood. Receptors originate from a woman aged 80 or older with active or convalescent COVID-19.

This clone was observed many times. This specimen includes other DNA sequences encoding the same CDR3. V usage is TRBV6-5 and J usage is TRBJ1-5, with D maybe TRBD1 (6 bases). Trimming took 7 bases from V and 0 from J, leaving 10 bases between them. The CDR3 covers 14 residues. CDR1 MNHEY and CDR2 SVGAGI come from the germline V gene. The CDR3, as DNA: TGTGCCAGCAATCCGACAGGTAGCAATCAGCCCCAGCATTTT. This codes for CASNPTGSNQPQHF.

The chain links TRBV6-5 to TRBJ2-1; possible D gene TRBD2, 6 bases. The germline gives CDR1 MNHEY, CDR2 SVGAGI. The CDR3 is 15 amino acids. V shed 6 bases and J shed 0 bases, with 12 bases lying between them. CDR3 loop: CASSSLASSYNEQFF. CDR3 sequence (DNA): TGTGCCAGCAGCTCCCTAGCGTCCTCCTACAATGAGCAGTTCTTC.

The CDR3 is CASSWGLAALTSTDTQYF. CDR3 in DNA: TGCGCCAGCAGCTGGGGACTAGCGGCCTTGACTAGCACAGATACGCAGTATTTT. The chain combines TRBV5-1 with TRBJ2-3, with 11 positions matching TRBD2. Germline V CDR1 and CDR2: SGHRS, YFSETQ. V shed 3 bases, J shed 0 bases, and the junction held 9 bases outside the gene matches. CDR3 size: 18 residues. The whole variable domain, remainder taken from reference TRBV5-1 and TRBJ2-3, is KAGVTQTPRYLIKTRGQQVTLSCSPISGHRSVSWYQQTPGQGLQFLFEYFSETQRNKGNFPGRFSGRQFSNSRSEMNVSTLELGDSALYLCASSWGLAALTSTDTQYFGPGTRLTVL.

This clone was seen a handful of times. The rearrangement links TRBV5-4 to TRBJ2-3, with D perhaps matching TRBD1 (6 bases). CDR1 and CDR2 from the germline V gene are SGHNT and YYREEE (reference sequence). The CDR3 is made up of 16 amino acids. The germline V and J ends were trimmed by 3 bases and 3 bases, with 17 bases remaining between them. The chain's CDR3 is CASSSSQRGSTDTQYF. CDR3 nucleotide sequence: TGTGCCAGCAGCTCGTCCCAAAGGGGGAGTACAGATACGCAGTATTTT.

This chain joins TRBV2 and TRBJ1-4, with D maybe TRBD1 (5 bases). The CDR3 contains 14 residues. CDR1 and CDR2 (germline): SNHLY, FYNNEI. Trimming pared 3 bases from V and 8 bases from J, leaving 13 bases between. The CDR3 sequence is CASSDGGLDEKLFF. The CDR3 DNA sequence: TGTGCCAGCAGTGACGGGGGACTAGACGAAAAACTGTTTTTT.

This chain links TRBV10-3 with TRBJ1-5; the match to TRBD1 covers 8 bases. With V trimmed by 3 bases and J by 4 bases, 5 bases remained unmatched. This CDR3 has 15 residues. CDR1 is ENHRY and CDR2 is SYGVKD in the germline V gene. CDR3 DNA sequence: TGTGCCATCAGTGACCCGGACAGGGCTAATCAGCCCCAGCATTTT. Protein: CAISDPDRANQPQHF.

CDR3 bases: TGTGCCAGCAGCTTAGGGCAGTCAACTAATGAAAAACTGTTTTTT. Its translation: CASSLGQSTNEKLFF. The J gene is TRBJ1-4, the V gene TRBV7-9; D not certain. The CDR3 runs to 15 residues. Germline loops: CDR1 SEHNR, CDR2 FQNEAQ (reference sequence). The V end was cut by 1 base, the J end by 0 bases, with 6 bases between.

The chain employs TRBV7-3 and TRBJ2-6, with D possibly matching TRBD2 (7 bases). The germline V gene has CDR1 SGHTA and CDR2 FQGTGA. Trimming removed 1 base from V and 0 bases from J, with 22 bases in between. This CDR3 is built from 21 residues. CDR3 residues: CASSLSATGGVLSSGANVLTF. The CDR3 DNA is TGTGCCAGCAGCTTAAGCGCGACGGGGGGCGTCCTTAGCTCTGGGGCCAACGTCCTGACTTTC.

This sequence joins TRBV7-9 and TRBJ2-1; 7 positions agree with TRBD2. CDR1 is SEHNR and CDR2 is FQNEAQ in the germline V gene (reference sequence). The ends lost 4 bases at V and 8 bases at J; junction bases unmatched: 5. The CDR3 loop spans 13 amino acids. CDR3 sequence reads: CASSSNRGDEQFF. Here the CDR3 DNA reads TGTGCCAGCAGCTCAAATCGGGGGGATGAGCAGTTCTTC.

This clone was seen a single time. The V call is TRBV7-2, the J call TRBJ2-1; D remains ambiguous. V was cut by 4 bases and J by 5 bases, with 9 bases left in between. The germline V gene has CDR1 SGHTA and CDR2 FQGNSA. The CDR3 totals 13 residues. The CDR3 bases are TGTGCCAGCAGCTCGGCCCGGGACAATGAGCAGTTCTTC. Amino acid sequence: CASSSARDNEQFF.

The chain recombines TRBV6-6 with TRBJ1-4; D remains unclear. V lost 2 bases and J 8 bases, leaving 9 bases between the germline ends. Per germline, CDR1 MNHNY and CDR2 SVGAGI (reference sequence). CDR3 length equals 13 residues. CDR3 residues: CASSYGSGEKLFF. The CDR3 DNA is TGTGCCAGCAGTTACGGATCGGGGGAAAAACTGTTTTTT.

The rearrangement joins TRBV6-9 to TRBJ1-1, with D perhaps TRBD1 (6 bases). The germline V gene encodes CDR1 MNHGY and CDR2 SVAAGI. Trimming shortened V by 0 bases and J by 1 base, and 9 bases separated the two germline ends. The CDR3 totals 15 residues. CDR3 nucleotide sequence: TGTGCCAGCAGTTATTCCGGACAGAGGAACACTGAAGCTTTCTTT. Amino acids: CASSYSGQRNTEAFF.

The CDR3 DNA reads TGTGCCAGCAGTGAGACTAGCGGGGGCCAAGAGACCCAGTACTTC. Translated: CASSETSGGQETQYF. The V gene is TRBV6-1, the J gene TRBJ2-5, with 12 bases aligning to TRBD2. Trimming removed 3 bases from V and 1 base from J; junction bases left unmatched: 0. The CDR3 sequence is 15 residues long. Germline values: CDR1 MNHNS, CDR2 SASEGT.

In DNA form, the CDR3 reads TGTGCCATCAGGAAGGCCGGCAGGTGGAATGAGCAGTTCTTC. Translating gives CAIRKAGRWNEQFF. V and J are TRBV10-3 and TRBJ2-1; D gene ambiguous. The CDR3 length is 14 residues. Germline lookup yields CDR1 ENHRY and CDR2 SYGVKD. The V gene lost 6 bases and the J gene lost 7 bases, with 16 bases spanning the gap.

This clone was counted a few times. The chain carries TRBV5-1 and TRBJ1-1; no reliable D call. V shed 4 bases and J shed 0 bases, with 16 bases lying between them. Germline V gene lookup returns CDR1 SGHRS and CDR2 YFSETQ. The CDR3 runs to 16 residues. In DNA form, the CDR3 reads TGCGCCAGCAGCATCAACCCCCCAGGATTGAACACTGAAGCTTTCTTT. It translates to CASSINPPGLNTEAFF.

The chain combines TRBV18 with TRBJ1-1; no firm D call. The CDR3 runs 14 residues. The ends were cut back, 6 bases at V and 0 bases at J, with 11 bases in the middle. Germline V lookup: CDR1 KGHSH, CDR2 LQKENI. The CDR3 reads CASSREVMNTEAFF. CDR3 nucleotides: TGTGCCAGCTCCCGGGAGGTAATGAACACTGAAGCTTTCTTT.

The genes are TRBV3-1 (or the pseudogene TRBV3-2) and TRBJ2-7; a weak D match, TRBD1 (5 bases). The CDR3 contains 13 residues. The germline CDR1 and CDR2 sequences are LGHDT and YNNKEL (reference sequence). The ends were cut back, 2 bases at V and 1 base at J, with 6 bases in the middle. The CDR3 is CASSQSGSYEQYF. The CDR3 region has the DNA TGTGCCAGCAGCCAATCAGGGTCCTACGAGCAGTACTTC.

The chain has TRBV11-3 and TRBJ2-7; D perhaps matches TRBD1 (6 bases). The V end lost 5 bases, the J end lost 3 bases, and 20 bases lay between the germline ends. Looked up from germline, CDR1 is SGHNT and CDR2 is YENEEA. The CDR3 sequence is 16 residues long. CDR3 protein: CASSIAQGRGIYEQYF. The CDR3 DNA sequence: TGTGCCAGCAGCATAGCCCAGGGCAGGGGAATCTACGAGCAGTACTTC.

The CDR3 sequence: CASSYSAGANTDTQYF. Written as DNA, the CDR3 is TGTGCCAGCAGTTACTCCGCGGGGGCCAACACAGATACGCAGTATTTT. This sequence joins TRBV6-5 and TRBJ2-3; tentatively, D is TRBD2 (7 bases). V shed 0 bases and J shed 2 bases, with 12 bases lying between them. The CDR3 has 16 amino acids. The V gene's germline CDR1 is MNHEY and CDR2 SVGAGI.

This clone was counted only a few times. V usage is TRBV12-3 or TRBV12-4 and J usage is TRBJ2-7; D is unresolved. This CDR3 is 13 amino acids long. Trimming took off 6 bases at V and 5 bases at J, with 14 bases between the two ends. Here the CDR3 reads CASSQSISHEQYF. The CDR3 coding sequence is TGTGCCAGCAGCCAATCCATTAGCCACGAGCAGTACTTC.

This chain uses TRBV5-5 with TRBJ2-5, with D perhaps matching TRBD2 (5 bases). The CDR3 runs 15 residues. Germline V gene lookup returns CDR1 SGHKS and CDR2 YYEKEE (reference sequence). The V gene lost 3 bases and the J gene lost 2 bases, with 14 bases spanning the gap. CDR3 sequence (DNA): TGTGCCAGCAGCTCCGAGGGTCGGGGTCAAGAGACCCAGTACTTC. Amino acid sequence: CASSSEGRGQETQYF.

The J gene is TRBJ2-7, the V gene TRBV1; the table calls TRBD2, which could not be checked here. TRBV1 is a documented pseudogene. CDR3 length: 15 amino acids. CDR3 residues: CTSSQDLGGSYEQYF. DNA of the CDR3: TGCACCAGCAGCCAAGATTTGGGCGGGAGCTACGAGCAGTACTTC.

The CDR3 region has the DNA TGTGCCAGCAGCTTTGGTCTGAGACAGAACGAGCAGTACTTC. This sequence encodes CASSFGLRQNEQYF. This chain links TRBV7-8 with TRBJ2-7; weak D call: TRBD1 (5 bases). V was shortened by 3 bases and J by 5 bases, with 14 bases between the two germline ends. Germline-derived CDR1 and CDR2 are SGHVS and FQNEAQ. The CDR3 covers 14 residues.

This clone was detected only once. The chain combines TRBV5-4 with TRBJ1-4; D might be TRBD1 (5 bases). The V gene lost 0 bases and the J gene lost 8 bases, with 8 bases spanning the gap. Per germline, CDR1 SGHNT and CDR2 YYREEE (reference sequence). This CDR3 is 13 amino acids long. The CDR3 loop reads CASSLAGGEKLFF. As DNA, the CDR3 is TGTGCCAGCAGCTTGGCCGGGGGGGAAAAACTGTTTTTT.

The CDR3 here is CASSFFAGGFSYEQYF. As DNA, the CDR3 is TGTGCCAGCAGCTTTTTCGCGGGGGGGTTCTCCTACGAGCAGTACTTC. The chain joins TRBV7-9 to TRBJ2-7, with 9 bases aligning to TRBD2. Losses at the gene ends were 3 bases for V and 0 bases for J; bases not matched to a gene: 6. The CDR3 is made up of 16 amino acids. CDR1 and CDR2 (germline): SEHNR, FQNEAQ (reference sequence).

The chain links TRBV18 to TRBJ2-3; 13 bases agree with TRBD2. The V and J ends lost 4 bases and 3 bases, in that order; junction bases with no gene match: 4. The germline V gene encodes CDR1 KGHSH and CDR2 LQKENI. The length of the CDR3 is 16 residues. The DNA for the CDR3 is TGTGCCAGCTCACGCGAGACTAGCGGGGGGACAGATACGCAGTATTTT. Its translation: CASSRETSGGTDTQYF.

The chain employs TRBV6-6 and TRBJ1-2, with 8 bases that match TRBD1. Germline CDR1 MNHNY, CDR2 SVGAGI (reference sequence). The V and J ends lost 6 bases and 4 bases, in that order; junction bases with no gene match: 7. This CDR3 has 14 residues. The CDR3 sequence is CASRSQGGAYGYTF. DNA for the CDR3: TGTGCCAGCAGGTCACAGGGGGGGGCCTATGGCTACACCTTC.

The rearrangement joins TRBV5-8 to TRBJ2-3; D call uncertain. This CDR3 comprises 13 residues. Germline V lookup: CDR1 SGHTS, CDR2 YDEGEE. V lost 4 bases and J 2 bases, leaving 8 bases between the germline ends. The CDR3 coding sequence is TGTGCCAGCAGCCGACAACACACAGATACGCAGTATTTT. Translating it yields CASSRQHTDTQYF.